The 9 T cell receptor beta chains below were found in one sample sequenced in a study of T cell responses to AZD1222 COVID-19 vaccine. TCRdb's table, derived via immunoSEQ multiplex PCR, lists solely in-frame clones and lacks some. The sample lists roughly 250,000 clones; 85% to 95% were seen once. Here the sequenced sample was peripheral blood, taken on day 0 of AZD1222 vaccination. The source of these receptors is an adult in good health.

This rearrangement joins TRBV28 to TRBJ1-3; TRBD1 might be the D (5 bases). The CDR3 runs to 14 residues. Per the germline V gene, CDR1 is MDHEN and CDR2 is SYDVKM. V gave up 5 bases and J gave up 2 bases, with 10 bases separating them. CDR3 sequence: CASSASGPGNTIYF. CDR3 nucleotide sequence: TGTGCCAGCAGTGCCTCGGGACCTGGAAACACCATATATTTT.

CDR3 in DNA: TGCGCCAGCAGTCACGGGCGGAACACTGAAGCTTTCTTT. Translation gives CASSHGRNTEAFF. The chain carries TRBV4-1 and TRBJ1-1; D gene unclear. Trimming took 6 bases from V and 1 from J, leaving 9 bases between them. This CDR3 has 13 amino acids. Germline assignment: CDR1 MGHRA and CDR2 YSYEKL.

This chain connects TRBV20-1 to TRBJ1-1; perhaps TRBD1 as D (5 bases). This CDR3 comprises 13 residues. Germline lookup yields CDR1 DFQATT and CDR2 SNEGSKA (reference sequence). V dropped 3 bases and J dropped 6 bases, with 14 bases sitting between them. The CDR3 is CSASARAGAEAFF. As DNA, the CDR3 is TGCAGTGCTAGTGCCAGGGCCGGCGCTGAAGCTTTCTTT.

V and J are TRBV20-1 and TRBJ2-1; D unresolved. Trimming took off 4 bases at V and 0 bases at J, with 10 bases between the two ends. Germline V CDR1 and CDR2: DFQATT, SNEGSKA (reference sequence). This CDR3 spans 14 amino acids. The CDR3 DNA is TGCAGTGCTAATGACTTAACCTCCTACAATGAGCAGTTCTTC. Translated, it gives CSANDLTSYNEQFF.

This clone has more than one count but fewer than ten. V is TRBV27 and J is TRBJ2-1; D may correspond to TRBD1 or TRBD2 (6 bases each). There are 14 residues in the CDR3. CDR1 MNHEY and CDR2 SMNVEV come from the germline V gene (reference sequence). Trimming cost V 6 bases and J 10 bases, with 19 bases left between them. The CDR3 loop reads CASRSLEGGLEQFF. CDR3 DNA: TGTGCCAGCAGATCCCTCGAAGGGGGGCTAGAGCAGTTCTTC.

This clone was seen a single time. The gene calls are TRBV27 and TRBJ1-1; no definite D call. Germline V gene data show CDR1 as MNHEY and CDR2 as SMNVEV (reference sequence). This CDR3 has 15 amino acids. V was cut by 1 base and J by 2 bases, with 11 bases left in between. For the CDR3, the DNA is TGTGCCAGCAGTTTATGGGGTTCGTATAACACTGAAGCTTTCTTT. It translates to CASSLWGSYNTEAFF.

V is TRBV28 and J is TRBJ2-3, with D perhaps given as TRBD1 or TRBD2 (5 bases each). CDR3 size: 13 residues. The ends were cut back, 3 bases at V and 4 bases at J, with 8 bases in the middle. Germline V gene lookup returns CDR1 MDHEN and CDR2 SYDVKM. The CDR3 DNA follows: TGTGCCAGCAGTTTCGAGGGGTCAGATACGCAGTATTTT. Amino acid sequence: CASSFEGSDTQYF.

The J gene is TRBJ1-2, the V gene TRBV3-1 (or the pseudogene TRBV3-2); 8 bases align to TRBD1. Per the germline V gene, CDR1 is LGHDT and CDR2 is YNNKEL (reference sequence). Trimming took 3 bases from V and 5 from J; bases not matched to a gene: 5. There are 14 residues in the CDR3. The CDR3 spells CASSHRQGRYGYTF. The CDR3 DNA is TGTGCCAGCAGCCACAGACAGGGGAGGTATGGCTACACCTTC.

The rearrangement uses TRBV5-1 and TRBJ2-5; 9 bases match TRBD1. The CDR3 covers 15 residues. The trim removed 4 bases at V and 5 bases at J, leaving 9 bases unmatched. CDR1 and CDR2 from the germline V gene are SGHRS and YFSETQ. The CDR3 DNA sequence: TGCGCCAGCAGCACGTACAGGGGGCGCGGGGAGACCCAGTACTTC. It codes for CASSTYRGRGETQYF. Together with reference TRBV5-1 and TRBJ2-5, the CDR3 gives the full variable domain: KAGVTQTPRYLIKTRGQQVTLSCSPISGHRSVSWYQQTPGQGLQFLFEYFSETQRNKGNFPGRFSGRQFSNSRSEMNVSTLELGDSALYLCASSTYRGRGETQYFGPGTRLLVL.